This T cell receptor beta chain was observed in a study of T cell repertoires in cytomegalovirus infection. One entry per CDR3 protein, called by TCRdb with MiXCR from the reads. The data show about 920,000 distinct CDR3 sequences, approximately 30% seen once. The junction had 7 bases not matched to a gene; V was cut back by 5 bases and J by 5 bases. Germline V gene data show CDR1 as SGHTA and CDR2 as FQGNSA. This CDR3 contains 15 residues. The table lists this clonotype with many counts. Its matching antigen is unknown. Sequenced material: cultured CD8+ T cells from PBMCs, taken from culture after CMV antigen stimulation. The chain joins TRBV7-2 to TRBJ2-1; 9 bases align to TRBD1. The TCR sequence derives from a human donor in good health (CMV status not recorded). Some clones in this sample may be carry-over from other donors' samples. The CDR3 is CASSGTGGPHNEQFF. DNA for the CDR3: TGTGCCAGCAGCGGTACAGGGGGCCCCCACAATGAGCAGTTCTTC.